This T cell receptor beta chain came from a study of T cell changes during pregnancy in multiple sclerosis (dated by TCRdb to between 2017 and 2020). Regarding the complete study: The study examined how the T cell repertoire changed over the course of pregnancy in women with multiple sclerosis.

Libraries were made using the immunoSEQ multiplex PCR assay. Here the immuneACCESS table is served through TCRdb, limited to in-frame sequences with V and J called. Missing clones are a known gap in these copies; in checked studies unresolved V genes cover under half, and the rest lacks a known reason. The sample table holds tens of thousands of clones, of which 80% to 95% were seen once. In total, the top ten clones hold around 0.5% of the sample. For this clone: Its antigen is not yet known. Per-base qualities were not stored, and no clone one base away is much larger.

The germline V gene sets CDR1 to SGHVS and CDR2 to FNYEAQ. The CDR3, from cysteine to phenylalanine, totals 18 residues. Only the CDR3 region is kept as DNA, spanning 54 bases read in frame from base 1. The V end gives up 4 bases and the J end 0 bases, leaving 12 bases in the junction not matched to a gene. The material was CD4+ T cells from peripheral blood mononuclear cells, obtained in the second trimester of pregnancy. This clonotype was sampled from a female donor with multiple sclerosis, enrolled in a pregnancy study. The chain joins TRBV7-6 to TRBJ1-2; TRBD1 fits 9 bases in the junction. The DNA reads as follows: TGTGCCAGCAGCTCGCTCCGGGACAGGGCCCTTTCTAACTATGGCTACACCTTC. This is translated as CASSSLRDRALSNYGYTF.